This T cell receptor beta chain derives from a study of T-cell memory formation after mild COVID-19. TCRdb re-called the 5' RACE reads through MiXCR, storing one row per CDR3 protein. Counted here are about 340,000 distinct CDR3 sequences, 10% to 15% occurring once; the ten biggest clones make up roughly a fifth. CDR1 and CDR2 (germline): MDHEN, SYDVKM. Trimming stripped 2 bases from V and 6 bases from J, with 10 bases between. The CDR3 sequence is 14 residues long. Study results and caveats: CD4+ contracting clones were found mainly in CM and EM, and CD8+ ones in EMRA.

This clonotype turned up a few times. Its matching antigen is unknown. The sample taken for sequencing was PBMCs or a T cell subset sorted from them (not recorded which). The sequence came from a man younger than 30 who had mild COVID-19 (a few samples of this study predate the infection). Cell type and time point are not known. The V and J genes are TRBV28 and TRBJ2-2; D is possibly TRBD1 (6 bases). CDR3 coding DNA: TGTGCCAGCAGTTTAGTTTGGGGGCCCGGGGAGCTGTTTTTT. Amino acids: CASSLVWGPGELFF.